The present TCR beta chain was sequenced within a study of a mutant IDH1 vaccine in newly diagnosed glioma. About the study: Radiotherapy alone preceded vaccination by 4-6 weeks; alternatively, vaccination started with temozolomide cycles. Pretreatment consisted of radiotherapy, temozolomide, or both, with most receiving both. Week 35 was safety follow-up visit V12; week 47 was end-of-study visit V13.

On this clone itself: Its antigen is currently unknown.

Using immunoSEQ multiplex PCR, the repertoire was profiled, and TCRdb retains in-frame clones only, with some absent. Among tens of thousands of clones listed, 65% to 75% were seen once. The CDR3 is made up of 14 amino acids. V lost 3 bases to trimming and J lost 5 bases, with 13 bases between them. Per the germline V gene, CDR1 is SEHNR and CDR2 is FQNEAQ (reference sequence). This sample's time point: week 35, safety follow-up. The content of each vaccine dose was 300 ug of mutant IDH1 20-mer peptide, and topical imiquimod accompanied it. The vaccination schedule gave patients eight doses in weeks 1, 3, 5, 7, 11, 15, 19 and 23.

The source is a man between 45 and 60 years old with glioma. The source material was PBMCs, sampled from a glioma patient whose treatment included an IDH1 peptide vaccine. V gene TRBV7-9 combines with J gene TRBJ1-1; D is unresolved. CDR3 protein: CASSLTLGGTEAFF. CDR3 DNA sequence: TGTGCCAGCAGCTTGACCCTTGGAGGGACTGAAGCTTTCTTT. Full variable domain (missing parts from reference TRBV7-9 and TRBJ1-1): DTGVSQNPRHKITKRGQNVTFRCDPISEHNRLYWYRQTLGQGPEFLTYFQNEAQLEKSRLLSDRFSAERPKGSFSTLEIQRTEQGDSAMYLCASSLTLGGTEAFFGQGTRLTVV.